One T cell receptor beta chain is described in this entry. Its antigen is currently unknown. Donors included only healthy HIV-negative adults lacking recent acute infections or vaccinations. In the authors' workflow: Junction-only immunoSEQ data arrived without quality scores, meaning filtering differed. Assay used: immunoSEQ multiplex PCR; TCRdb lists only in-frame clones, some missing. From that table come the V and J calls and clone size; the DNA was used to work out D and trimming. The profile shows about 2.4 million clones, under 95% of them singletons. The germline V gene encodes CDR1 SGHVS and CDR2 FQNEAQ. V shed 1 base and J shed 5 bases, with 15 bases lying between them. The CDR3 consists of 15 residues. This specimen belongs to a study of shared clonotypes between healthy human individuals. Whole-study findings and limits: For sorted subsets, rarefaction showed incomplete sequencing despite large depth.

This chain connects TRBV7-8 to TRBJ2-7; a possible D gene is TRBD1 (5 bases). The TCR sequence derives from a man younger than 30 in good health. Some clones in this sample may be carry-over from other donors' samples. Sequencing was done on a sample of naive CD4+ T cells from PBMCs. The subset: CD45RA+ positively selected. CDR3: CASSLDRAGFHEQYF. The CDR3 coding sequence is TGTGCCAGCAGCTTAGATCGGGCAGGGTTCCACGAGCAGTACTTC.